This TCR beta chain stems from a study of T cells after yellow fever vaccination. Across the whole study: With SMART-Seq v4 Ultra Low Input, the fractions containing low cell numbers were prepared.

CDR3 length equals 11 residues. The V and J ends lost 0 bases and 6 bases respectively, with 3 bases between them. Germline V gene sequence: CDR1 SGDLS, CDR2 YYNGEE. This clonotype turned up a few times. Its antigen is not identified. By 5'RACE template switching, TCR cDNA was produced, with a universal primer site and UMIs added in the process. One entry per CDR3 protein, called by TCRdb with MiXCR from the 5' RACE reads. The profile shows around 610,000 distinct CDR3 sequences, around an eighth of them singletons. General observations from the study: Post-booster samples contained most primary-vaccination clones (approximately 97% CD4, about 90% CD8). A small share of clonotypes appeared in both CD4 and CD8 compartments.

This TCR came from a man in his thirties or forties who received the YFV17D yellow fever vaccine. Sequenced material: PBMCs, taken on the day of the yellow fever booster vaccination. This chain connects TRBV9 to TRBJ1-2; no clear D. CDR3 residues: CASSVGDGYTF. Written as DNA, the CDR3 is TGTGCCAGCAGCGTAGGCGATGGCTACACCTTC.